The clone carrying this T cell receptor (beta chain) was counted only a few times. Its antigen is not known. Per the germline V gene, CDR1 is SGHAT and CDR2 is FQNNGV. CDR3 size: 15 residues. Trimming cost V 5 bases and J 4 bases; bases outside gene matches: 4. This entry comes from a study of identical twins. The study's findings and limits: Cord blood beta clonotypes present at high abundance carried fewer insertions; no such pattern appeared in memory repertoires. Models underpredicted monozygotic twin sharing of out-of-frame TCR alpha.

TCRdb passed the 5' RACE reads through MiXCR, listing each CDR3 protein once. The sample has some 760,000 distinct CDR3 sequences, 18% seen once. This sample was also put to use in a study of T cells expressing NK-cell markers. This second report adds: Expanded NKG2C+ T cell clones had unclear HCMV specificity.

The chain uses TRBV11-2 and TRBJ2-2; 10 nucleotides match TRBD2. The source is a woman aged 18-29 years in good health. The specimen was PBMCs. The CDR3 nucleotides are TGTGCCAGCAGCCCAAGCGGGGGGGGCACCGGGGAGCTGTTTTTT. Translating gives CASSPSGGGTGELFF.